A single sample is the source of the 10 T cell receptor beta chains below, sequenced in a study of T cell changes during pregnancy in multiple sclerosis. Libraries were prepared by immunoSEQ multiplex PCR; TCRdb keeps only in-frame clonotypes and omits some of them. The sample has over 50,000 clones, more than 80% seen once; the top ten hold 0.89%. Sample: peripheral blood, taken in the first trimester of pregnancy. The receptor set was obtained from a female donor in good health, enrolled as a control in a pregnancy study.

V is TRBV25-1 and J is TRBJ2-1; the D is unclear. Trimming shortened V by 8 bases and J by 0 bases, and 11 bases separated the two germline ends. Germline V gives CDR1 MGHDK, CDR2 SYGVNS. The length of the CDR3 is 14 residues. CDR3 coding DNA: TGTGCCAGCGCCTCGACTCGCTCCTACAATGAGCAGTTCTTC. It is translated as CASASTRSYNEQFF. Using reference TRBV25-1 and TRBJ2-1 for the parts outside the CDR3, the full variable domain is EADIYQTPRYLVIGTGKKITLECSQTMGHDKMYWYQQDPGMELHLIHYSYGVNSTEKGDLSSESTVSRIRTEHFPLTLESARPSHTSQYLCASASTRSYNEQFFGPGTRLTVL.

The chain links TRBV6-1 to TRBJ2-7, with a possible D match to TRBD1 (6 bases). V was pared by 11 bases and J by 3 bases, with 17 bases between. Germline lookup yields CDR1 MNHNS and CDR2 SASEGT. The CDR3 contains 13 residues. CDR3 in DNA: TGTGCCGGAGCCCGGGACACGCGCTACGAGCAGTACTTC. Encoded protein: CAGARDTRYEQYF.

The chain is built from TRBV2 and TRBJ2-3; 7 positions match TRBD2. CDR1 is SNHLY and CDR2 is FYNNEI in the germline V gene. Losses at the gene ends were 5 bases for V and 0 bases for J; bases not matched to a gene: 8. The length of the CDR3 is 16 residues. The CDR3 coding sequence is TGTGCCAGCAGTTCCTTGAGCGGGGTTAGCACAGATACGCAGTATTTT. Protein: CASSSLSGVSTDTQYF.

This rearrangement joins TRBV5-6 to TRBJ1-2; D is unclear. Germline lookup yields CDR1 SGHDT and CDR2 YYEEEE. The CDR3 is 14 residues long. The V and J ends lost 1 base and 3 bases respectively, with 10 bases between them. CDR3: CASSLFTTDYGYTF. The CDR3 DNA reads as TGTGCCAGCAGCTTGTTTACGACTGACTATGGCTACACCTTC.

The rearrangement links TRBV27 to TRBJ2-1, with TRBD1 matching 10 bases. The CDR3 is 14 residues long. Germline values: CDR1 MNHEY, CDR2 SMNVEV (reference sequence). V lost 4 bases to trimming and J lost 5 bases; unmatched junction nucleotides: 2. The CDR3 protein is CASSSGTGDNEQFF. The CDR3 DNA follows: TGTGCCAGCAGTTCCGGGACAGGGGACAATGAGCAGTTCTTC.

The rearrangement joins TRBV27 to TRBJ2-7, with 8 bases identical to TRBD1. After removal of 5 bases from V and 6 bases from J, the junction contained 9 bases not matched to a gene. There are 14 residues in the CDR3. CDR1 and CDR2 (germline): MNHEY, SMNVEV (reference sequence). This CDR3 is CASSASPQGAEQYF. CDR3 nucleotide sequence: TGTGCCAGCAGTGCCAGTCCCCAGGGGGCCGAGCAGTACTTC.

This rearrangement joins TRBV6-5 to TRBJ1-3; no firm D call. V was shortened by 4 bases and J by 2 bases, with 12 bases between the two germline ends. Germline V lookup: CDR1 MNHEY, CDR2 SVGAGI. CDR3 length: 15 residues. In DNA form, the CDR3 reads TGTGCCAGCAGTTTTGGGCAGAGAGCTGGAAACACCATATATTTT. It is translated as CASSFGQRAGNTIYF.

The CDR3, as DNA: TGTGCCTGGAGTGTACTGGGGACTAGCGGCGCCTACAATGAGCAGTTCTTC. The encoded protein is CAWSVLGTSGAYNEQFF. The rearrangement uses TRBV30 and TRBJ2-1; 11 bases line up with TRBD2. V shed 0 bases and J 2 bases; nucleotides not matched to a gene: 6. CDR3 length: 17 amino acids. Germline V gene data show CDR1 as GTSNPN and CDR2 as SVGIG (reference sequence).

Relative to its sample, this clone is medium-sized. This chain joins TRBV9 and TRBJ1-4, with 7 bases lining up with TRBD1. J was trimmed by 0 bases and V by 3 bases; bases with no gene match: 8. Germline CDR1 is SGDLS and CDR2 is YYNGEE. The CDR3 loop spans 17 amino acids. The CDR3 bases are TGTGCCAGCAGCGAGGGGTCGGGGACAGCAACTAATGAAAAACTGTTTTTT. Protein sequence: CASSEGSGTATNEKLFF.

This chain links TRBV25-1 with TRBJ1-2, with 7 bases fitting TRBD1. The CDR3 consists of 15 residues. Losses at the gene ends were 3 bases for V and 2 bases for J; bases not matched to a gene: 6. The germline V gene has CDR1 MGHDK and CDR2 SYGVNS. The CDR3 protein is CASSDMGQLNYGYTF. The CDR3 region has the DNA TGTGCCAGCAGTGACATGGGACAGTTAAACTATGGCTACACCTTC.